This entry lists 14 T cell receptor beta chains sequenced from one sample in a study of shared clonotypes between healthy human individuals. The table came from immunoSEQ multiplex PCR; TCRdb's copy has only in-frame clones and leaves some out. The table records approximately 330,000 clones, 73% of them present only once. Specimen: memory CD4+ T cells sorted from blood. Subset: CD45RA-negative fraction. These receptor sequences come from a man aged 30 to 45 in good health.

The J gene is TRBJ1-4, the V gene TRBV4-1; D remains ambiguous. CDR1 is MGHRA, CDR2 YSYEKL, per germline. The V end lost 1 base, the J end lost 7 bases, and 13 bases lay between the germline ends. The CDR3 is made up of 15 amino acids. CDR3 coding DNA: TGCGCCAGCAGCCAAGGGCCGGGTTCTTTTGAAAAACTGTTTTTT. It is translated as CASSQGPGSFEKLFF.

This CDR3 is CASSLGGLAGVYEQYF. CDR3 nucleotide sequence: TGTGCCAGCAGCTTGGGTGGACTAGCGGGAGTCTACGAGCAGTACTTC. V gene TRBV5-5 combines with J gene TRBJ2-7; the match to TRBD2 covers 13 bases. The J segment lost 3 bases and the V segment lost 0 bases, leaving 3 bases of the junction unmatched. Per the germline V gene, CDR1 is SGHKS and CDR2 is YYEKEE (reference sequence). CDR3 size: 16 residues. Full variable domain (outside the CDR3, taken from reference TRBV5-5 and TRBJ2-7): DAGVTQSPTHLIKTRGQQVTLRCSPISGHKSVSWYQQVLGQGPQFIFQYYEKEERGRGNFPDRFSARQFPNYSSELNVNALLLGDSALYLCASSLGGLAGVYEQYFGPGTRLTVT.

This clone was observed a single time. The chain recombines TRBV20-1 with TRBJ1-5; D gene unclear. Germline CDR1 and CDR2: DFQATT and SNEGSKA (reference sequence). The ends were cut back, 3 bases at V and 7 bases at J, with 7 bases in the middle. CDR3 length: 11 residues. CDR3 DNA sequence: TGCAGTGCTAGCACCGGACAGCCCCAGCATTTT. Translating it yields CSASTGQPQHF.

V is TRBV5-1 and J is TRBJ2-1; 9 bases agree with TRBD2. The junction had 6 bases not matched to a gene; V was cut back by 5 bases and J by 6 bases. CDR3 length: 14 amino acids. Germline V gives CDR1 SGHRS, CDR2 YFSETQ. CDR3 region: CASRGVAGANEQFF. In nucleotides, the CDR3 is TGCGCCAGCAGAGGAGTAGCGGGAGCCAATGAGCAGTTCTTC.

This clone has at least ten counts. The rearrangement joins TRBV27 to TRBJ2-5; 7 bases are shared with TRBD1. The CDR3 loop spans 14 amino acids. Germline CDR1 is MNHEY and CDR2 is SMNVEV (reference sequence). Trimming at V came to 5 bases and at J to 4 bases, leaving 7 bases not matched to a gene. The CDR3 DNA reads as TGTGCCAGCAGTATACAGGGGTTTGGAGAGACCCAGTACTTC. This gives the protein CASSIQGFGETQYF.

This rearrangement joins TRBV30 to TRBJ2-7, with 12 bases identical to TRBD2. CDR3 size: 14 residues. V was clipped by 7 bases and J by 2 bases; unmatched bases: 6. Germline CDR1 GTSNPN, CDR2 SVGIG (reference sequence). The CDR3 DNA reads as TGTGCCTCCACGGGACTAGCGGGCGCCTACGAGCAGTACTTC. It is translated as CASTGLAGAYEQYF.

A word on this clone: One end of the junction varies from germline; a read error may be responsible. This chain links TRBV9 with TRBJ2-5, with a weak D call TRBD1 (6 bases). This CDR3 region has 13 residues. Germline loops: CDR1 SGDLS, CDR2 YYNGEE. The CDR3, as DNA: TGTGCTAGCAGCTCAGGGGCGGGAGAGACCCAGTACTTC. This gives the protein CASSSGAGETQYF.

This clone has just a few counts. The genes are TRBV14 and TRBJ2-1; D is uncertain. The germline V gene has CDR1 SGHDN and CDR2 FVKESK. V lost 2 bases and J 5 bases, leaving 13 bases between the germline ends. CDR3 length: 15 amino acids. In DNA, the CDR3 is TGTGCCAGCAGCCAACGACAACGAAACAACAATGAGCAGTTCTTC. Translation: CASSQRQRNNNEQFF.

The J gene is TRBJ2-3, the V gene TRBV20-1; D is perhaps TRBD2 (5 bases). V lost 7 bases, J lost 6 bases, and 11 bases lay in between. CDR1 DFQATT and CDR2 SNEGSKA come from the germline V gene (reference sequence). The CDR3 length is 11 residues. CDR3 sequence (DNA): TGCAGTGAGAGGGTGGGGGATACGCAGTATTTT. Protein sequence: CSERVGDTQYF.

The chain has TRBV28 and TRBJ1-2, with 8 positions matching TRBD1. In germline, CDR1 is MDHEN, CDR2 SYDVKM. After removal of 6 bases from V and 10 bases from J, the junction contained 4 bases not matched to a gene. This CDR3 region has 11 residues. The CDR3 sequence is CASSDRGYYTF. The CDR3 DNA follows: TGTGCCAGCAGCGACAGGGGTTACTACACCTTC.

This clone has more than one count but fewer than ten. The CDR3 coding sequence is TGTGCCAGCTCCCACGGGACCCAGAACACTGAAGCTTTCTTT. It codes for CASSHGTQNTEAFF. V is TRBV18 and J is TRBJ1-1; TRBD1 might be the D (5 bases). Between the trimmed V and J ends, which lost 6 bases and 1 base, there was a span of 12 bases. This CDR3 has 14 residues. Germline V gene lookup returns CDR1 KGHSH and CDR2 LQKENI.

The chain has TRBV2 and TRBJ1-6; D might be TRBD1 (5 bases). Germline CDR1 SNHLY, CDR2 FYNNEI. The CDR3 runs 15 residues. Trimming stripped 2 bases from V and 4 bases from J, with 9 bases between. CDR3 DNA sequence: TGTGCCAGCAGTGAATACCAGGGTTATAATTCACCCCTCCACTTT. It yields the protein CASSEYQGYNSPLHF. The variable domain in full, completed from reference TRBV2 and TRBJ1-6, reads EPEVTQTPSHQVTQMGQEVILRCVPISNHLYFYWYRQILGQKVEFLVSFYNNEISEKSEIFDDQFSVERPDGSNFTLKIRSTKLEDSAMYFCASSEYQGYNSPLHFGNGTRLTVT.

The chain combines TRBV18 with TRBJ2-1; either TRBD1 or TRBD2 may fit D (5 bases each). Trimming removed 3 bases at V and 9 bases at J, with 15 bases between. The germline V gene encodes CDR1 KGHSH and CDR2 LQKENI. This CDR3 is 14 amino acids long. The CDR3 loop reads CASSPGDLRREQFF. In DNA form, the CDR3 reads TGTGCCAGCTCACCGGGGGACCTAAGGCGTGAGCAGTTCTTC.

For this clone: This sequence is one base from a far larger clone and is likely a read error. The gene calls are TRBV28 and TRBJ2-7, with 7 bases that match TRBD1. The V and J ends lost 5 bases and 2 bases, in that order; junction bases with no gene match: 3. CDR3 size: 13 residues. Germline CDR1 MDHEN, CDR2 SYDVKM. The CDR3 is CASSIDRAYEQYF. CDR3 DNA sequence: TGTGCCAGCAGTATAGACAGGGCCTACGAGCAGTACTTC.